This entry lists 17 T cell receptor beta chains sequenced from one sample in a study of T cell changes during pregnancy in multiple sclerosis. Sequencing used immunoSEQ multiplex PCR; TCRdb keeps in-frame clones, though not all of them. Among about 120,000 clones, 80% to 95% were seen once, and the ten largest hold roughly 6.2%. The sequences come from peripheral blood, collected before pregnancy. The source of these receptors is a female donor with multiple sclerosis, enrolled in a pregnancy study.

Concerning this clone: Given the absence of the conserved phenylalanine or tryptophan at the CDR3 end, a read error is likely. It is unclear where the CDR3 begins or ends on the DNA, so no DNA is shown, and the CDR3 is as TCRdb lists it. The chain has TRBV6-6 and TRBJ2-3; the table's D gene call, TRBD1, was not cross checked with the DNA. CDR1 MNHNY and CDR2 SVGAGI come from the germline V gene (reference sequence). The CDR3 spans 12 residues, counting both ends. The CDR3 here is CASSSGQGGPEV.

This chain joins TRBV4-1 and TRBJ2-7, with TRBD2 as a possible D gene (7 bases). Trimming cost V 4 bases and J 2 bases, with 12 bases left between them. Per the germline V gene, CDR1 is MGHRA and CDR2 is YSYEKL. This CDR3 spans 14 amino acids. CDR3 nucleotide sequence: TGCGCCAGCAGCCGGGGGGGCAGCGCCTACGAGCAGTACTTC. It yields the protein CASSRGGSAYEQYF.

This sequence joins TRBV27 and TRBJ1-5; D call uncertain. Germline assignment: CDR1 MNHEY and CDR2 SMNVEV (reference sequence). The CDR3 runs to 13 residues. V lost 5 bases to trimming and J lost 3 bases, with 8 bases between them. This chain's CDR3 is CASSGAANQPQHF. The CDR3 DNA reads TGTGCCAGCAGTGGAGCGGCCAATCAGCCCCAGCATTTT.

V usage is TRBV11-2 and J usage is TRBJ1-1, with TRBD1 matching 9 bases. The germline CDR1 and CDR2 sequences are SGHAT and FQNNGV. Trimming cost V 0 bases and J 10 bases; bases outside gene matches: 3. This CDR3 contains 13 residues. CDR3 residues: CASSLDRQGGAFF. The CDR3 DNA reads as TGTGCCAGCAGCTTAGATCGACAGGGGGGAGCTTTCTTT.

The chain recombines TRBV29-1 with TRBJ2-7; the match to TRBD1 covers 9 bases. The length of the CDR3 is 13 residues. The trim removed 4 bases at V and 4 bases at J, leaving 5 bases unmatched. In germline, CDR1 is SQVTM, CDR2 ANQGSEA. The CDR3 coding sequence is TGCAGCGTTGGGACAGGGGCATCATACGAGCAGTACTTC. As protein: CSVGTGASYEQYF.

V is TRBV6-5 and J is TRBJ1-3; D possibly corresponds to TRBD1 (6 bases). The CDR3 spans 15 residues. V shed 8 bases and J shed 3 bases, with 17 bases lying between them. From germline, CDR1 is MNHEY and CDR2 SVGAGI. This chain's CDR3 is CASGLMTGVGNTIYF. CDR3 coding DNA: TGTGCCAGCGGGTTAATGACAGGTGTTGGAAACACCATATATTTT.

The CDR3 sequence: CASSLEAQGHEQYF. The CDR3 DNA reads as TGTGCCAGCAGCTTAGAAGCACAGGGCCACGAGCAGTACTTC. The genes are TRBV11-2 and TRBJ2-7; TRBD1 is a possible D gene (6 bases). The CDR3 length is 14 residues. Germline V CDR1 and CDR2: SGHAT, FQNNGV. The ends were cut back, 0 bases at V and 5 bases at J, with 11 bases in the middle.

The chain combines TRBV5-4 with TRBJ1-6; D may be TRBD1 (5 bases). Germline V CDR1 and CDR2: SGHNT, YYREEE (reference sequence). There are 13 residues in the CDR3. V was shortened by 5 bases and J by 6 bases, with 9 bases between the two germline ends. In DNA form, the CDR3 reads TGTGCCAGCAGACGACAGTCTAATTCACCCCTCCACTTT. It yields the protein CASRRQSNSPLHF. Complete variable domain (other parts from reference TRBV5-4 and TRBJ1-6): ETGVTQSPTHLIKTRGQQVTLRCSSQSGHNTVSWYQQALGQGPQFIFQYYREEENGRGNFPPRFSGLQFPNYSSELNVNALELDDSALYLCASRRQSNSPLHFGNGTRLTVT.

The CDR3 is CASGNTEAFF. The CDR3 DNA sequence: TGTGCCAGCGGGAACACTGAAGCTTTCTTT. This chain connects TRBV19 to TRBJ1-1; no clear D gene. The CDR3 length is 10 residues. Germline V lookup: CDR1 LNHDA, CDR2 SQIVND (reference sequence). The V end was cut by 9 bases, the J end by 1 base, with 3 bases between.

This sequence joins TRBV6-6 and TRBJ2-1; TRBD1 is a possible D gene (6 bases). The CDR3 runs to 16 residues. Germline-derived CDR1 and CDR2 are MNHNY and SVGAGI (reference sequence). Trimming pared 0 bases from V and 6 bases from J, leaving 15 bases between. The chain's CDR3 is CASSYSGAEWGNEQFF. CDR3 DNA: TGTGCCAGCAGTTACTCGGGGGCAGAATGGGGCAATGAGCAGTTCTTC.

The gene calls are TRBV30 and TRBJ2-3; 9 bases fit TRBD2. Germline V gene sequence: CDR1 GTSNPN, CDR2 SVGIG (reference sequence). The CDR3 is 16 residues long. The J segment lost 6 bases and the V segment lost 0 bases, leaving 10 bases of the junction unmatched. CDR3: CAWSVLGGGAKDTQYF. CDR3 in DNA: TGTGCCTGGAGTGTACTGGGCGGGGGGGCAAAGGATACGCAGTATTTT.

The chain employs TRBV9 and TRBJ2-7; a possible D gene is TRBD2 (6 bases). The CDR3 has 14 residues. V was cut by 4 bases and J by 6 bases, with 17 bases left in between. Germline assignment: CDR1 SGDLS and CDR2 YYNGEE. The CDR3 region is CASSPADYRFEQYF. The CDR3 DNA reads TGTGCCAGCAGCCCCGCGGACTACCGCTTCGAGCAGTACTTC.

The rearrangement links TRBV6-6 to TRBJ1-1; D is unresolved. Germline V gene data show CDR1 as MNHNY and CDR2 as SVGAGI (reference sequence). The V end lost 4 bases, the J end lost 8 bases, and 8 bases lay between the germline ends. This CDR3 is built from 11 residues. The CDR3 DNA is TGTGCCAGCAGTTTAACGGGGGAAGCTTTCTTT. Its translation is CASSLTGEAFF.

This chain uses TRBV5-1 with TRBJ1-3, with 7 positions matching TRBD1. V shed 4 bases, J shed 0 bases, and the junction held 10 bases outside the gene matches. The CDR3 loop spans 17 amino acids. CDR1 is SGHRS and CDR2 is YFSETQ in the germline V gene. This CDR3 is CASSLEGQVRSGNTIYF. The DNA of the CDR3 is TGCGCCAGCAGCCTCGAAGGACAGGTCCGCTCTGGAAACACCATATATTTT.

The chain has TRBV2 and TRBJ1-1, with 7 bases identical to TRBD1. This CDR3 spans 14 amino acids. The germline CDR1 and CDR2 sequences are SNHLY and FYNNEI. Unmatched junction bases numbered 12, after V lost 10 bases and J lost 4 bases. The CDR3, as DNA: TGTGCCACCCACTTGGACAGGAGCGGCACTGAAGCTTTCTTT. Protein product: CATHLDRSGTEAFF.

This rearrangement joins TRBV5-1 to TRBJ2-1, with a tentative D call TRBD2 (7 bases). Germline assignment: CDR1 SGHRS and CDR2 YFSETQ. This CDR3 comprises 14 residues. The V end was cut by 3 bases, the J end by 6 bases, with 13 bases between. The CDR3 reads CASSWRGGTNEQFF. CDR3 sequence (DNA): TGCGCCAGCAGCTGGCGCGGGGGCACCAATGAGCAGTTCTTC.

The V and J genes are TRBV2 and TRBJ2-5, with 8 bases lining up with TRBD2. V gave up 10 bases and J gave up 4 bases; unmatched junction bases: 5. This CDR3 contains 12 residues. From germline, CDR1 is SNHLY and CDR2 FYNNEI. CDR3 DNA: TGTGCCACCTTAGCGGGATTAGAGACCCAGTACTTC. Amino acids: CATLAGLETQYF. Full variable domain (rest looked up from reference TRBV2 and TRBJ2-5): EPEVTQTPSHQVTQMGQEVILRCVPISNHLYFYWYRQILGQKVEFLVSFYNNEISEKSEIFDDQFSVERPDGSNFTLKIRSTKLEDSAMYFCATLAGLETQYFGPGTRLLVL.